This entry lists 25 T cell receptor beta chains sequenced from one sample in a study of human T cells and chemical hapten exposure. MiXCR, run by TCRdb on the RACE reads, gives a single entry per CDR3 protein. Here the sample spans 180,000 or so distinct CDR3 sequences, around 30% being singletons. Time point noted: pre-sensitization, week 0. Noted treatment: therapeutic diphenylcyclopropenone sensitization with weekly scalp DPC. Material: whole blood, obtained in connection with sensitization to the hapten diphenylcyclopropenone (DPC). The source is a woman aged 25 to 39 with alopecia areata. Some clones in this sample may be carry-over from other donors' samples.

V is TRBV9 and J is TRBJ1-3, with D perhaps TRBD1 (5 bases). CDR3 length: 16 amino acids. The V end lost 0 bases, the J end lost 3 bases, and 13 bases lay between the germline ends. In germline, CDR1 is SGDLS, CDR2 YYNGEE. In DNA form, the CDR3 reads TGTGCCAGCAGCGTAGGCTCTGGGGGAGTTGGAAACACCATATATTTT. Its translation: CASSVGSGGVGNTIYF. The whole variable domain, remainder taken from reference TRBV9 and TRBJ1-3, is DSGVTQTPKHLITATGQRVTLRCSPRSGDLSVYWYQQSLDQGLQFLIQYYNGEERAKGNILERFSAQQFPDLHSELNLSSLELGDSALYFCASSVGSGGVGNTIYFGEGSWLTVV.

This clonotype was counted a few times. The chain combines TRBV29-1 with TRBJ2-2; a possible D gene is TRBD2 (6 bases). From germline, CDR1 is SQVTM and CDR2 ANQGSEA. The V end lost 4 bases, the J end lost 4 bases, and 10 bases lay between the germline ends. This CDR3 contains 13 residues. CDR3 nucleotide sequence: TGCAGCGTTGGCTCGCGGGGCACCGGGGAGCTGTTTTTT. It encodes CSVGSRGTGELFF.

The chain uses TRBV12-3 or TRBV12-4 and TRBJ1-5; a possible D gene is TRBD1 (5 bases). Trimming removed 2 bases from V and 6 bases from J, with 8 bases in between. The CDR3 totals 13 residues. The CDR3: CASSLSGIQPQHF. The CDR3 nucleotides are TGTGCCAGCAGTTTATCAGGGATTCAGCCCCAGCATTTT.

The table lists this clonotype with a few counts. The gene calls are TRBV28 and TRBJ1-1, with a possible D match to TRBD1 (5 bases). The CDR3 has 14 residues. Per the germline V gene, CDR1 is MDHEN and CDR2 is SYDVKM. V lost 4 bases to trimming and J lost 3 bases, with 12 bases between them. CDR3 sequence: CASSSPGTHTEAFF. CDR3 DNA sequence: TGTGCCAGCAGTTCACCCGGGACGCACACTGAAGCTTTCTTT.

The CDR3 sequence: CASSPGLAGGSGPDTQYF. DNA for the CDR3: TGTGCCAGTTCACCGGGACTAGCGGGAGGGAGTGGGCCAGATACGCAGTATTTT. The V call is TRBV28, the J call TRBJ2-3; the match to TRBD2 covers 16 bases. The CDR3 covers 18 residues. The germline gives CDR1 MDHEN, CDR2 SYDVKM. V was clipped by 9 bases and J by 4 bases; unmatched bases: 13.

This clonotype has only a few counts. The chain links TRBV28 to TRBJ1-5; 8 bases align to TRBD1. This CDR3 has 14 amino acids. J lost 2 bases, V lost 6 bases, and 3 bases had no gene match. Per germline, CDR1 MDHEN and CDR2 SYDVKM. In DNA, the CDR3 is TGTGCCAGCAGCGGACAGGGCGGCAATCAGCCCCAGCATTTT. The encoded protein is CASSGQGGNQPQHF. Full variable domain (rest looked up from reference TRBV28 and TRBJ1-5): DVKVTQSSRYLVKRTGEKVFLECVQDMDHENMFWYRQDPGLGLRLIYFSYDVKMKEKGDIPEGYSVSREKKERFSLILESASTNQTSMYLCASSGQGGNQPQHFGDGTRLSIL.

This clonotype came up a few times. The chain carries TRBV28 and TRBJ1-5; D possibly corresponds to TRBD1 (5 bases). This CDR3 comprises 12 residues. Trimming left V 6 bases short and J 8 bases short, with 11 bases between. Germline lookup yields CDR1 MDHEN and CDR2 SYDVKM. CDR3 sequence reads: CASRPLGEPQHF. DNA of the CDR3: TGTGCCAGCAGACCCCTAGGGGAGCCCCAGCATTTT. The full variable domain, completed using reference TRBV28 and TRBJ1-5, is DVKVTQSSRYLVKRTGEKVFLECVQDMDHENMFWYRQDPGLGLRLIYFSYDVKMKEKGDIPEGYSVSREKKERFSLILESASTNQTSMYLCASRPLGEPQHFGDGTRLSIL.

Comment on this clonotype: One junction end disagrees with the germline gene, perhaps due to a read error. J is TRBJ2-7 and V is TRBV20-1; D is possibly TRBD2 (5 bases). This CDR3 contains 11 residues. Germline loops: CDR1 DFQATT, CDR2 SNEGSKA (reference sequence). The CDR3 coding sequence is TGCAGTGCTAGAGTGAGGACGCGGGCGGACTTC. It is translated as CSARVRTRADF.

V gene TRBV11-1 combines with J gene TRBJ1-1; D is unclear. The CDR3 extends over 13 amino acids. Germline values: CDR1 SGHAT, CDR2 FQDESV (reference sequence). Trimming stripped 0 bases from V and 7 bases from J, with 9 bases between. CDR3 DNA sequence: TGTGCCAGCAGCTTAGCAGGGAGTGATGAAGCTTTCTTT. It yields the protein CASSLAGSDEAFF.

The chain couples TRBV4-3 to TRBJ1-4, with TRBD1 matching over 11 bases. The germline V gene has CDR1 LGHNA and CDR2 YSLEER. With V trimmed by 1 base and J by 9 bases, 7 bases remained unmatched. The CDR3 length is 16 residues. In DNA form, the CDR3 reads TGCGCCAGCAGCCAAGCCTCACAGGACAGGGGGCAAAAACTGTTTTTT. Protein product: CASSQASQDRGQKLFF.

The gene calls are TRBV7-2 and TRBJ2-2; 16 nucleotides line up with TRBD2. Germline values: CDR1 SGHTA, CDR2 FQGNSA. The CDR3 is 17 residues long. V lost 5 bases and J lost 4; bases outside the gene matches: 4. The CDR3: CASSPGLAGGSTGELFF. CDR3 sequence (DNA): TGTGCCAGCAGCCCGGGACTAGCGGGAGGGTCCACCGGGGAGCTGTTTTTT.

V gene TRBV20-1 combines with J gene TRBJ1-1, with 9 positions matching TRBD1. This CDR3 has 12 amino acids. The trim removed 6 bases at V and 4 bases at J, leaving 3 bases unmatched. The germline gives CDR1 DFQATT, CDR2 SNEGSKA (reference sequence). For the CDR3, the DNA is TGCAGTGCACGGACAGGGGCCACTGAAGCTTTCTTT. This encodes CSARTGATEAFF.

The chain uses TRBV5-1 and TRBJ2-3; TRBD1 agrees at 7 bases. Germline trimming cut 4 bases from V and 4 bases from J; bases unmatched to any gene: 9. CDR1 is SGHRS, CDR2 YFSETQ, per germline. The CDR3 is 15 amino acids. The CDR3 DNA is TGCGCCAGCAGCCGCGACAGGGCGATGGCAGATACGCAGTATTTT. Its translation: CASSRDRAMADTQYF.

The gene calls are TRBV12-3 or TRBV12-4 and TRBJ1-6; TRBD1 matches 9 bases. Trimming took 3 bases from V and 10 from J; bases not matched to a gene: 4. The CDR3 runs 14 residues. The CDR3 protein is CASSLRTGVSPLHF. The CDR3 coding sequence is TGTGCCAGCAGTTTGAGGACAGGGGTATCACCCCTCCACTTT.

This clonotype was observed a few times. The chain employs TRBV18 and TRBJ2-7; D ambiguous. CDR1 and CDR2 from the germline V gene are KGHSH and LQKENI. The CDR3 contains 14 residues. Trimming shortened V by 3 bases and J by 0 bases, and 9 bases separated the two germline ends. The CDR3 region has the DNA TGTGCCAGCTCACCGCGGCAACCCTCCTACGAGCAGTACTTC. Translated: CASSPRQPSYEQYF. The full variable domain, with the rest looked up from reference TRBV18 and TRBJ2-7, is NAGVMQNPRHLVRRRGQEARLRCSPMKGHSHVYWYRQLPEEGLKFMVYLQKENIIDESGMPKERFSAEFPKEGPSILRIQQVVRGDSAAYFCASSPRQPSYEQYFGPGTRLTVT.

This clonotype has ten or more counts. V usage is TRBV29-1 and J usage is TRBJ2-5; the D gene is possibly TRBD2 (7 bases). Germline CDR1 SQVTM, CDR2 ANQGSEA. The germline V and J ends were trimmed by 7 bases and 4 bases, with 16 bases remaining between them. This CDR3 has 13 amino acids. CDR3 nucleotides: TGCAGCGCCGGACGGGGGGCCGTAGAGACCCAGTACTTC. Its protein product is CSAGRGAVETQYF.

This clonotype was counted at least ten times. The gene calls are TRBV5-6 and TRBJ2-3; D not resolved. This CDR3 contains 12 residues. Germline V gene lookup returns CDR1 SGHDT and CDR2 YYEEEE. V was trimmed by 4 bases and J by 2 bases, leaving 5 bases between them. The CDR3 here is CASSRFTDTQYF. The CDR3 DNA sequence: TGTGCCAGCAGCAGGTTCACAGATACGCAGTATTTT.

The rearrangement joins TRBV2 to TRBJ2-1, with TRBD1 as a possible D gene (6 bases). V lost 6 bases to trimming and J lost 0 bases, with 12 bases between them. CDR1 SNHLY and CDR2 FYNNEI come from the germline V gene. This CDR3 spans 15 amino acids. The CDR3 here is CASRRTGSSYNEQFF. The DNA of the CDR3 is TGTGCCAGCAGGCGAACAGGGAGCTCCTACAATGAGCAGTTCTTC.

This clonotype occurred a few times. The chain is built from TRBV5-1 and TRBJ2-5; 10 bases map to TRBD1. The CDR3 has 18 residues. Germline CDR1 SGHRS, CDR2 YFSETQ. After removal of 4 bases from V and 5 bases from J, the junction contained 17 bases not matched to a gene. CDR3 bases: TGCGCCAGCAGCCCCACCAACAGGGGACAGGGGACGGGGGAGACCCAGTACTTC. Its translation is CASSPTNRGQGTGETQYF. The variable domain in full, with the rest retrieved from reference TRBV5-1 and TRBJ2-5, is KAGVTQTPRYLIKTRGQQVTLSCSPISGHRSVSWYQQTPGQGLQFLFEYFSETQRNKGNFPGRFSGRQFSNSRSEMNVSTLELGDSALYLCASSPTNRGQGTGETQYFGPGTRLLVL.

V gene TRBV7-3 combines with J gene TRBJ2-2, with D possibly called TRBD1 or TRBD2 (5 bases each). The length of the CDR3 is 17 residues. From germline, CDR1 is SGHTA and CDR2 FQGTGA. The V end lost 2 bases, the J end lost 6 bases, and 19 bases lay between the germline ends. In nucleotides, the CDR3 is TGTGCCAGCAGCTTAGATATCACCGGGACGGCGGCCGGGGAGCTGTTTTTT. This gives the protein CASSLDITGTAAGELFF.

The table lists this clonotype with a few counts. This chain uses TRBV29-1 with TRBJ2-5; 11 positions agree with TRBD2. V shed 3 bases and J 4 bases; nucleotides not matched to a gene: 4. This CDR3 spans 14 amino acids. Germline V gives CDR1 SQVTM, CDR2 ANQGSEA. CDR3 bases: TGCAGCGTTGATTTAGCGGGAGGGTTAGAGACCCAGTACTTC. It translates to CSVDLAGGLETQYF.

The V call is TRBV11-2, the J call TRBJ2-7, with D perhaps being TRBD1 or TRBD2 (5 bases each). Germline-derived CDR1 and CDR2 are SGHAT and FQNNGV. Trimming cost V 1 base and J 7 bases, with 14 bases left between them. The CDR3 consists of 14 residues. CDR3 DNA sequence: TGTGCCAGCAGCTTAGCCGGGGCAACGAGGGAGCAGTACTTC. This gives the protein CASSLAGATREQYF.

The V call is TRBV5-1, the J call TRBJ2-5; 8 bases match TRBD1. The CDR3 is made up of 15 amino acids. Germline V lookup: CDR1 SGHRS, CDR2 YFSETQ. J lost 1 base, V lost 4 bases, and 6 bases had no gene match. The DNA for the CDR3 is TGCGCCAGCAGCCTTCCAGACAGGGGCCAAGAGACCCAGTACTTC. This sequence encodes CASSLPDRGQETQYF. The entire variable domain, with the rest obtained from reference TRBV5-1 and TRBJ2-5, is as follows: KAGVTQTPRYLIKTRGQQVTLSCSPISGHRSVSWYQQTPGQGLQFLFEYFSETQRNKGNFPGRFSGRQFSNSRSEMNVSTLELGDSALYLCASSLPDRGQETQYFGPGTRLLVL.

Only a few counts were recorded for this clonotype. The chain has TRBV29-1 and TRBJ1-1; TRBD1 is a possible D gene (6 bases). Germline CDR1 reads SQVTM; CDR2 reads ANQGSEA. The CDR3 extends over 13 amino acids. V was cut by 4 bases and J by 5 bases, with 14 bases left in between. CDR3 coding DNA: TGCAGCGTTGTAGAACAGGGTGGAACTGAAGCTTTCTTT. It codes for CSVVEQGGTEAFF.

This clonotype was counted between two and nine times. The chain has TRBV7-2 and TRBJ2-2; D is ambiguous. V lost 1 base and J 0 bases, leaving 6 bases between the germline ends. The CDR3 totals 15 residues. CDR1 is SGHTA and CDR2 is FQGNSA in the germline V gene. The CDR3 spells CASSLVSPNTGELFF. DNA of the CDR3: TGTGCCAGCAGCTTAGTTAGCCCGAACACCGGGGAGCTGTTTTTT.